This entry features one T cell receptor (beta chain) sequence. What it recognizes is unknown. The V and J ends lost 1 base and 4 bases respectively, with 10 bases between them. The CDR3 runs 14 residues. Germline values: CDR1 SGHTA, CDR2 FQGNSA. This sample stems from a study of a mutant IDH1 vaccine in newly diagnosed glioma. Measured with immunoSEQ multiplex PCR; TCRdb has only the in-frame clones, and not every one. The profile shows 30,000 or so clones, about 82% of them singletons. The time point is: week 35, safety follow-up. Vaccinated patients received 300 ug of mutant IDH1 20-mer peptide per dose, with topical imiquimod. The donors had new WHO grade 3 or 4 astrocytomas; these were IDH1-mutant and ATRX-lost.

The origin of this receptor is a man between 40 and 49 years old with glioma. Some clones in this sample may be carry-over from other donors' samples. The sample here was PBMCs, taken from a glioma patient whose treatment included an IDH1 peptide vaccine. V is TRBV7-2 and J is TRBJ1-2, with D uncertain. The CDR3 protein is CASSLGPGGYGYTF. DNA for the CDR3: TGTGCCAGCAGCTTAGGGCCAGGAGGCTATGGCTACACCTTC.